A single sample gave rise to the 27 T cell receptor beta chains below, sequenced in a study of regulatory T cells in long-lasting Graves disease (dated by TCRdb to about 2021). Libraries were constructed by multiplex PCR. The instrument given in TCRdb is Illumina HiSeq 4000. CDR3 regions were amplified by Arm-PCR with iRepertoire HTBI primers to construct TCR beta libraries. TCRdb passed the public sequencing reads through fastp at Q25 and MiXCR, retaining productive beta sequences. CDR3 protein duplicates are merged, each entry listing the most common genes and DNA. Counted in this sample were 250,000 or so distinct CDR3 sequences; around 19% of them appeared once. The ten largest clones capture about 15% of the sample. Per the publication, the time point label means: newly diagnosed GD, antithyroid drugs for less than 3 months. For both TCR sequencing and RNA sequencing, RNA was extracted from PBMCs in TRIzol.

These same records also appear under a second study, on T cells in Graves' hyperthyroidism and ophthalmopathy.

This sample comprised peripheral blood mononuclear cells (PBMCs), obtained at new diagnosis, from a patient treated with antithyroid drugs. The receptor set was obtained from a woman in her 30s with Graves disease. Donor details come from another sample of the same person, matched by shared clones.

Regarding this clonotype: With a much larger clone just one base away, this may be a read error. The CDR3 bases are TGTGCCAGCAGCTACGCCCTAGGGGCCGGGGAGCTGTTTTTT. Translated: CASSYALGAGELFF. This rearrangement joins TRBV5-5 to TRBJ2-2; D is perhaps TRBD1 (5 bases). The CDR3 length is 14 residues. Germline lookup yields CDR1 SGHKS and CDR2 YYEKEE (reference sequence). V shed 3 bases and J shed 6 bases, with 12 bases lying between them.

The chain has TRBV5-1 and TRBJ1-3, with D hard to call. V was clipped by 2 bases and J by 2 bases, with 14 bases between them. There are 16 residues in the CDR3. From germline, CDR1 is SGHRS and CDR2 YFSETQ. In nucleotides, the CDR3 is TGCGCCAGCAGCTTAAGGGAACAGAGCGCTGGAAACACCATATATTTT. This gives the protein CASSLREQSAGNTIYF.

This clonotype was found many times. CDR3 coding DNA: TGTGCCAGTAGGGGCGGTGATACGCAGTATTTT. Translation: CASRGGDTQYF. This chain uses TRBV12-3 or TRBV12-4 with TRBJ2-3, with D possibly being TRBD1 (5 bases). Trimming removed 9 bases at V and 6 bases at J, with 10 bases between. This CDR3 has 11 amino acids.

This clonotype was detected many times. The chain recombines TRBV3-1 with TRBJ1-1; 7 bases line up with TRBD1. In germline, CDR1 is LGHDT, CDR2 YNNKEL (reference sequence). The V and J ends lost 4 bases and 5 bases, in that order; junction bases with no gene match: 10. CDR3 length equals 15 residues. Here the CDR3 reads CASSPRQGRGTEAFF. Written as DNA, the CDR3 is TGTGCCAGCAGCCCCAGACAGGGCAGGGGGACTGAAGCTTTCTTT.

This clonotype was counted only a few times. The rearrangement links TRBV7-2 to TRBJ2-1; 7 bases match TRBD2. The CDR3 runs to 17 residues. V dropped 4 bases and J dropped 7; count of bases not matched to a gene: 16. Germline V gene data show CDR1 as SGHTA and CDR2 as FQGNSA. The CDR3 coding sequence is TGTGCCAGCAGCTATCATTTAGGAAGCGGGGCAGATAATGAGCAGTTCTTC. This gives the protein CASSYHLGSGADNEQFF.

In its sample, this clonotype was seen many times. The chain employs TRBV7-9 and TRBJ1-1; the D gene is possibly TRBD1 (5 bases). Trimming removed 8 bases at V and 3 bases at J, with 16 bases between. The CDR3 has 14 residues. Germline V CDR1 and CDR2: SEHNR, FQNEAQ (reference sequence). Here the CDR3 DNA reads TGTGCCAGCTTACCGCAGGGTTCCGACACTGAAGCTTTCTTT. It is translated as CASLPQGSDTEAFF.

This clonotype occurred many times. The chain couples TRBV9 to TRBJ1-2, with D unclear. There are 14 residues in the CDR3. Germline V gives CDR1 SGDLS, CDR2 YYNGEE. Trimming shortened V by 0 bases and J by 0 bases, and 6 bases separated the two germline ends. CDR3 nucleotide sequence: TGTGCCAGCAGCGTAGGACCTTCTAACTATGGCTACACCTTC. Amino acids: CASSVGPSNYGYTF.

V usage is TRBV11-2 and J usage is TRBJ2-3; TRBD2 agrees at 8 bases. The CDR3 has 15 residues. After removal of 10 bases from V and 0 bases from J, the junction contained 9 bases not matched to a gene. Germline values: CDR1 SGHAT, CDR2 FQNNGV. CDR3 protein: CAIAAGGVSTDTQYF. The CDR3 DNA is TGTGCCATCGCCGCGGGGGGAGTCAGCACAGATACGCAGTATTTT.

The chain recombines TRBV2 with TRBJ2-1, with 8 nucleotides matching TRBD2. The J call may be wrong; the DNA end is better matched by TRBJ2-5. Germline V gene sequence: CDR1 SNHLY, CDR2 FYNNEI. The CDR3 loop spans 19 amino acids. CDR3 nucleotide sequence: TGTGCCAGCAGTGAAGGCCCCCGGGTCGTAGCGGGGACCAAAGAGACCCAGTACTTC. As protein: CASSEGPRVVAGTKETQYF.

This clonotype was observed many times. The CDR3 carries no conserved terminal phenylalanine or tryptophan, so it likely arises from a read error. The DNA is omitted, as the CDR3 cannot be located on it reliably, and the CDR3 follows TCRdb's listing. The CDR3: CASSPSKVLLPLIY. The chain recombines TRBV7-8 with TRBJ2-5; TRBD2 reflects the table's D call only, with no check against the DNA. Per germline, CDR1 SGHVS and CDR2 FQNEAQ. The CDR3 is 14 residues long, ends included.

This clonotype was counted ten times or more. The chain carries TRBV6-1 and TRBJ2-7; the D call may be TRBD1 or TRBD2 (5 bases each). The CDR3 sequence is 16 residues long. V dropped 0 bases and J dropped 3 bases, with 15 bases sitting between them. From germline, CDR1 is MNHNS and CDR2 SASEGT. Here the CDR3 reads CASSEAPGDPNYEQYF. The CDR3 nucleotides read TGTGCCAGCAGTGAAGCGCCCGGGGACCCAAACTACGAGCAGTACTTC.

In its sample, this clonotype was seen many times. This chain connects TRBV14 to TRBJ2-1, with D possibly matching TRBD1 (6 bases). Trimming took off 1 base at V and 5 bases at J, with 24 bases between the two ends. The length of the CDR3 is 19 residues. Germline assignment: CDR1 SGHDN and CDR2 FVKESK. CDR3 in amino acids: CASSQVPERRWGQHNEQFF. The CDR3 DNA reads as TGTGCCAGCAGCCAAGTTCCGGAACGACGGTGGGGGCAGCACAATGAGCAGTTCTTC.

The CDR3 sequence is CASPIGEESNEKLFF. The CDR3 nucleotides read TGTGCCAGTCCAATCGGGGAGGAGAGCAATGAAAAACTGTTTTTT. The V call is TRBV19, the J call TRBJ1-4; D is unclear. Trimming left V 8 bases short and J 5 bases short, with 18 bases between. Germline CDR1 reads LNHDA; CDR2 reads SQIVND (reference sequence). The CDR3 is 15 residues long.

This clonotype was counted ten times or more. The chain combines TRBV18 with TRBJ1-1, with D uncertain. The CDR3 length is 11 residues. Trimming left V 1 base short and J 5 bases short, with 2 bases between. Germline lookup yields CDR1 KGHSH and CDR2 LQKENI. The DNA of the CDR3 is TGTGCCAGCTCACCACTGACTGAAGCTTTCTTT. It encodes CASSPLTEAFF.

The V gene is TRBV7-8, the J gene TRBJ2-5, with 12 bases identical to TRBD2. The V gene end was trimmed by 8 bases and the J gene end by 5 bases; junction bases not matched to a gene: 12. The CDR3 totals 16 residues. Germline CDR1 reads SGHVS; CDR2 reads FQNEAQ. CDR3 nucleotides: TGTGCCAGCGGGGGGTCTAGCGGGGGGGTTGGGGAGACCCAGTACTTC. This translates into CASGGSSGGVGETQYF. The full variable domain, rest sourced from reference TRBV7-8 and TRBJ2-5, is GAGVSQSPRYKVAKRGQDVALRCDPISGHVSLFWYQQALGQGPEFLTYFQNEAQLDKSGLPSDRFFAERPEGSVSTLKIQRTQQEDSAVYLCASGGSSGGVGETQYFGPGTRLLVL.

This clonotype occurred many times. This rearrangement joins TRBV11-2 to TRBJ1-5; no firm D call. The CDR3 spans 14 residues. The germline V and J ends were trimmed by 5 bases and 4 bases, with 12 bases remaining between them. Germline-derived CDR1 and CDR2 are SGHAT and FQNNGV. The CDR3 spells CASSQDGPNQPQHF. The CDR3 DNA reads as TGTGCCAGCAGCCAAGACGGACCGAATCAGCCCCAGCATTTT.

At least ten counts were recorded for this clonotype. The rearrangement links TRBV19 to TRBJ2-1, with D perhaps matching TRBD1 (6 bases). Trimming cost V 2 bases and J 13 bases, with 18 bases left between them. Germline CDR1 LNHDA, CDR2 SQIVND (reference sequence). This CDR3 has 14 residues. The CDR3 coding sequence is TGTGCCAGTAGTATAAGTGGGGGCCCTCCCTTCCAGTTCTTC. Its protein is CASSISGGPPFQFF.

This clonotype came up many times. This chain links TRBV6-1 with TRBJ1-6; D unresolved. Trimming removed 7 bases from V and 0 bases from J, with 16 bases in between. From germline, CDR1 is MNHNS and CDR2 SASEGT. The CDR3 has 17 amino acids. The CDR3 sequence is CASKTSGASSYNSPLHF. The DNA for the CDR3 is TGTGCCAGCAAAACCTCGGGAGCTAGCTCCTATAATTCACCCCTCCACTTT.

This clonotype was found a few times. The chain is built from TRBV12-3 or TRBV12-4 and TRBJ2-2; 7 bases are a match to TRBD2. Losses at the gene ends were 6 bases for V and 0 bases for J; bases not matched to a gene: 7. There are 16 residues in the CDR3. CDR3 loop: CASSRRGVANTGELFF. The CDR3 DNA is TGTGCCAGCAGCCGACGGGGGGTAGCGAACACCGGGGAGCTGTTTTTT.

Ten or more counts support this clonotype. The chain couples TRBV7-6 to TRBJ2-1; 10 bases agree with TRBD2. The CDR3 runs to 14 residues. The J segment lost 3 bases and the V segment lost 7 bases, leaving 3 bases of the junction unmatched. Per the germline V gene, CDR1 is SGHVS and CDR2 is FNYEAQ. The CDR3 coding sequence is TGTGCCAGCAAAAGCGGGGGGGTCTACAATGAGCAGTTCTTC. This translates into CASKSGGVYNEQFF.

This clonotype was observed at least ten times. The chain links TRBV18 to TRBJ2-5; D unresolved. CDR1 and CDR2 (germline): KGHSH, LQKENI. V gave up 2 bases and J gave up 4 bases, with 11 bases separating them. The CDR3 runs 14 residues. The CDR3 DNA reads TGTGCCAGCTCACCAAACCGCCTGGGAGAGACCCAGTACTTC. It specifies CASSPNRLGETQYF.

This clonotype was found many times. The chain couples TRBV19 to TRBJ2-2; D possibly corresponds to TRBD2 (5 bases). Germline lookup yields CDR1 LNHDA and CDR2 SQIVND (reference sequence). The CDR3 length is 15 residues. The germline V and J ends were trimmed by 5 bases and 6 bases, with 16 bases remaining between them. CDR3 amino acids: CASSAWNAAAGELFF. In DNA form, the CDR3 reads TGTGCCAGTAGTGCCTGGAACGCAGCGGCCGGGGAGCTGTTTTTT. Supplemented by reference TRBV19 and TRBJ2-2, the full variable domain reads DGGITQSPKYLFRKEGQNVTLSCEQNLNHDAMYWYRQDPGQGLRLIYYSQIVNDFQKGDIAEGYSVSREKKESFPLTVTSAQKNPTAFYLCASSAWNAAAGELFFGEGSRLTVL.

This clonotype appeared a single time. The J gene is TRBJ2-1, the V gene TRBV10-1, with TRBD2 matching 8 bases. This CDR3 is built from 15 residues. V lost 6 bases, J lost 2 bases, and 6 bases stayed unmatched. CDR1 and CDR2 (germline): WNHNN, SYGVQD (reference sequence). CDR3 DNA sequence: TGCGCCAGCAGCCCCCGGCGGGGGGCCTACAATGAGCAGTTCTTC. Translation gives CASSPRRGAYNEQFF.

In this sample, this clonotype turned up many times. The chain links TRBV6-1 to TRBJ1-2; the D gene is possibly TRBD1 (6 bases). The germline V gene encodes CDR1 MNHNS and CDR2 SASEGT. The CDR3 sequence is 16 residues long. The V and J ends lost 0 bases and 1 base respectively, with 12 bases between them. The CDR3 reads CASSEAHRDINYGYTF. The CDR3 nucleotides are TGTGCCAGCAGTGAAGCGCACAGGGACATTAACTATGGCTACACCTTC.

The chain links TRBV7-2 to TRBJ1-1, with D uncertain. CDR3 size: 13 residues. V was pared by 2 bases and J by 7 bases, with 11 bases between. Germline CDR1 SGHTA, CDR2 FQGNSA. The CDR3, as DNA: TGTGCCAGCAGCTTACGGGGTTACAGTGAAGCTTTCTTT. Protein sequence: CASSLRGYSEAFF.

Concerning this clonotype: A far larger clone lies a single base away; this is likely a read error. V and J are TRBV11-2 and TRBJ2-5; TRBD2 might be the D (6 bases). Deletions cut 2 bases from V and 5 bases from J, with 18 bases between. The length of the CDR3 is 16 residues. Germline V CDR1 and CDR2: SGHAT, FQNNGV. The CDR3 DNA reads as TGTGCCAGCAGCTTAAGAGGTGCGGGGACCCCGGAGACCCAGTACTTC. Translation gives CASSLRGAGTPETQYF.

The chain combines TRBV11-2 with TRBJ2-1, with 10 positions matching TRBD2. The CDR3 extends over 16 amino acids. CDR1 SGHAT and CDR2 FQNNGV come from the germline V gene. V lost 4 bases, J lost 6 bases, and 9 bases stayed unmatched. The CDR3 nucleotides are TGTGCCAGCAGCTCCCCCGGGACTAGCGATCCCAATGAGCAGTTCTTC. Translated, it gives CASSSPGTSDPNEQFF.